The clone carrying this T cell receptor beta chain was detected a few times. Its matching antigen is unknown. The sample comes from a study of CD8 T cells in ankylosing spondylitis. Germline CDR1 LNHNV, CDR2 YYDKDF (reference sequence). V shed 5 bases, J shed 7 bases, and the junction held 6 bases outside the gene matches. This CDR3 comprises 13 residues. TCRdb fed the 5' RACE reads into MiXCR, producing one record per CDR3 protein. The data contain fewer than 450,000 distinct CDR3 sequences, roughly 18% of them singletons. Study-level points and caveats: Seemingly distinctive of ankylosing spondylitis blood was a TCR beta motif formed by eight highly homologous variants. In ankylosing spondylitis patients, matched synovial fluid reportedly showed significant enrichment of disease-linked clones. Earlier literature documents some of the motif variants in reactive arthritis synovial fluid and blood.

The sequence came from a male donor with ankylosing spondylitis. Material: blood, either unsorted or a sorted T cell fraction (not recorded which). The chain recombines TRBV15 with TRBJ1-1, with 8 bases aligning to TRBD1. CDR3 residues: CATSGRQGSEAFF. CDR3 coding DNA: TGTGCCACCAGCGGTCGACAGGGGAGTGAAGCTTTCTTT. Drawing the rest from reference TRBV15 and TRBJ1-1, the complete variable domain is DAMVIQNPRYQVTQFGKPVTLSCSQTLNHNVMYWYQQKSSQAPKLLFHYYDKDFNNEADTPDNFQSRRPNTSFCFLDIRSPGLGDTAMYLCATSGRQGSEAFFGQGTRLTVV.